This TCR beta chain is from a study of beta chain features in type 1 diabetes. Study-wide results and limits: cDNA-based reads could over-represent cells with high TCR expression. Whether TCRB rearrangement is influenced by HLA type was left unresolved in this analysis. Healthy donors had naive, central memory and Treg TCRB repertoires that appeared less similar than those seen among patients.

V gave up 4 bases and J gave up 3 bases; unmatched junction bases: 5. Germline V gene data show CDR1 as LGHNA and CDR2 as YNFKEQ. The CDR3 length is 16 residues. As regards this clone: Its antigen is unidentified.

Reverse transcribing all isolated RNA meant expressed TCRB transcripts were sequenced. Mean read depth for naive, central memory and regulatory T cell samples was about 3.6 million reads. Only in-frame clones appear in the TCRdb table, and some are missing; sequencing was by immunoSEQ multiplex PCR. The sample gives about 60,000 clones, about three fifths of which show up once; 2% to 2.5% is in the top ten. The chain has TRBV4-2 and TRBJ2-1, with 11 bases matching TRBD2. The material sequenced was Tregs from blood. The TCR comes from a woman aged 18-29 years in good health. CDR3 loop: CASSPLAGGFYNEQFF. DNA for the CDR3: TGTGCCAGCAGCCCCCTAGCGGGGGGTTTCTACAATGAGCAGTTCTTC.